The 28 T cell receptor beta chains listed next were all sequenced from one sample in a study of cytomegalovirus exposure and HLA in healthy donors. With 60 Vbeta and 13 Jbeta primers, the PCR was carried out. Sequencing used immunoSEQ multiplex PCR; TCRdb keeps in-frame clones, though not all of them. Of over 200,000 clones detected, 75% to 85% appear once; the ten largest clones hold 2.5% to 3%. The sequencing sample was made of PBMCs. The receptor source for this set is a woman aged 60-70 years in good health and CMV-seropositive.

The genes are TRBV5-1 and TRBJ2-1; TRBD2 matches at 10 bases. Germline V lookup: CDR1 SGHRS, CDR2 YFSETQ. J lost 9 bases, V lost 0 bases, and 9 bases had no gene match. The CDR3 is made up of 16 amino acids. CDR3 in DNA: TGCGCCAGCAGCTTGGCTCAAGCGGGAGGGCCTGTTGAGCAGTTCTTC. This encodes CASSLAQAGGPVEQFF.

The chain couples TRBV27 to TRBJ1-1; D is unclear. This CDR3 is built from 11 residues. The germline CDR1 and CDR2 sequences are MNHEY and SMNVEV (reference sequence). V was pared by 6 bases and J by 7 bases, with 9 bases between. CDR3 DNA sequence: TGTGCCAGCAGCGCGGGAGTTGAAGCTTTCTTT. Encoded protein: CASSAGVEAFF.

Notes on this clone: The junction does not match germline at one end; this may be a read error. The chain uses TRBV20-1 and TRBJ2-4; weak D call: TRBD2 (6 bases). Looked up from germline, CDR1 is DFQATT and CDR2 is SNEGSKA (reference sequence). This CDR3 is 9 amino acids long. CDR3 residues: CSAPREMIF. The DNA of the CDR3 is TGCAGTGCGCCCCGGGAGATGATCTTC.

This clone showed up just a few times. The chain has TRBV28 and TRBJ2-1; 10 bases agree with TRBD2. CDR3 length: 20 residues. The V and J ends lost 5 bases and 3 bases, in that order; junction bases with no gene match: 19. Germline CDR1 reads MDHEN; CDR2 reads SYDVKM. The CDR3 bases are TGTGCCAGCAGTACTCCACTTAGCGGGGGGAGTGTTTTAATCTACAATGAGCAGTTCTTC. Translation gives CASSTPLSGGSVLIYNEQFF.

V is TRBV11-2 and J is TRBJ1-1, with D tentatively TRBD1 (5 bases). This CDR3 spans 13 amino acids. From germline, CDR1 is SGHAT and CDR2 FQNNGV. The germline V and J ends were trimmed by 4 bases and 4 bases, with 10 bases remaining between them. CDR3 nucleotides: TGTGCCAGCAGCTCCGGGACTGGCACTGAAGCTTTCTTT. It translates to CASSSGTGTEAFF.

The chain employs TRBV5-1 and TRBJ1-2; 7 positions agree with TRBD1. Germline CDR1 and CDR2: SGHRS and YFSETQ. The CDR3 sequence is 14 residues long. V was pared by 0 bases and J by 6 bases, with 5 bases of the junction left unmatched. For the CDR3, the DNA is TGCGCCAGCAGCTTGGCCGGGCAGGGGGATGGCTACACCTTC. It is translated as CASSLAGQGDGYTF.

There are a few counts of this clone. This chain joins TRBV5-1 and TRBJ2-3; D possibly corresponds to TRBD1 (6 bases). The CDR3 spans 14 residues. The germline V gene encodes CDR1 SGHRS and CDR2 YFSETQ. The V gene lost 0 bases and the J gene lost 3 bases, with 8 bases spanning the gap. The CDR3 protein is CASSLEQGTDTQYF. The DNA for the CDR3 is TGCGCCAGCAGCTTGGAGCAGGGGACAGATACGCAGTATTTT.

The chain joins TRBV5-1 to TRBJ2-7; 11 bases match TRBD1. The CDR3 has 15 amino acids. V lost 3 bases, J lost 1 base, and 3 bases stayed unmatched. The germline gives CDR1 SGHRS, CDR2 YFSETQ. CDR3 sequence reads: CASSSGTGGSYEQYF. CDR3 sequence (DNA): TGCGCCAGCAGCTCCGGGACAGGGGGTTCCTACGAGCAGTACTTC.

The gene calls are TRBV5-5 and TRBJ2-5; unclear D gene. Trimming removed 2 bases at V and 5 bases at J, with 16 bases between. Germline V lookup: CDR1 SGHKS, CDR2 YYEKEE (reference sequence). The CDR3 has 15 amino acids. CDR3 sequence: CASSFSWPRSETQYF. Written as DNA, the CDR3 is TGTGCCAGCAGCTTTTCGTGGCCCAGGTCGGAGACCCAGTACTTC.

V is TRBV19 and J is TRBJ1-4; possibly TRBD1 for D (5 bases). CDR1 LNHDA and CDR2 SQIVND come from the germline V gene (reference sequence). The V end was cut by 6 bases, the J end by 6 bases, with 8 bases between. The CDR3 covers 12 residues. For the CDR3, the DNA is TGTGCCAGTAGAGGCAGGGATGAAAAACTGTTTTTT. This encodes CASRGRDEKLFF. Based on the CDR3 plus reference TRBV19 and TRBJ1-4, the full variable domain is DGGITQSPKYLFRKEGQNVTLSCEQNLNHDAMYWYRQDPGQGLRLIYYSQIVNDFQKGDIAEGYSVSREKKESFPLTVTSAQKNPTAFYLCASRGRDEKLFFGSGTQLSVL.

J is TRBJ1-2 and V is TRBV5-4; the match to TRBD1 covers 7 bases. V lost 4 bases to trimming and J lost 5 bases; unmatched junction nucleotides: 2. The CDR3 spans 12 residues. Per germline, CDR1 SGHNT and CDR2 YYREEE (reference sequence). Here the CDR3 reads CASSLDRYGYTF. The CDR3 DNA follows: TGTGCCAGCAGCCTGGACAGGTATGGCTACACCTTC. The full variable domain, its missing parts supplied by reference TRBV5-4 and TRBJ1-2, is ETGVTQSPTHLIKTRGQQVTLRCSSQSGHNTVSWYQQALGQGPQFIFQYYREEENGRGNFPPRFSGLQFPNYSSELNVNALELDDSALYLCASSLDRYGYTFGSGTRLTVV.

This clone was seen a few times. The CDR3: CASSPHGRGDTEAFF. Written as DNA, the CDR3 is TGTGCCAGCAGCCCCCACGGTCGGGGGGACACTGAAGCTTTCTTT. V and J are TRBV7-2 and TRBJ1-1; perhaps TRBD1 as D (5 bases). Germline CDR1 and CDR2: SGHTA and FQGNSA. The ends were cut back, 5 bases at V and 3 bases at J, with 16 bases in the middle. The CDR3 consists of 15 residues.

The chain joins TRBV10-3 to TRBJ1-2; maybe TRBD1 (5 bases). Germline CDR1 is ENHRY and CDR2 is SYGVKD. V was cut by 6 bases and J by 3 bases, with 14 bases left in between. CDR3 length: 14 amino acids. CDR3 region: CAISPLGGDYGYTF. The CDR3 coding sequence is TGTGCCATCAGCCCCCTGGGGGGAGACTATGGCTACACCTTC.

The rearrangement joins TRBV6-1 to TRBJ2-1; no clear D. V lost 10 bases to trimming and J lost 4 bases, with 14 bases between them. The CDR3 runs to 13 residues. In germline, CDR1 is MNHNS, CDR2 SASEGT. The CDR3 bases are TGTGCCACCAGATTGGGCCTGTACAATGAGCAGTTCTTC. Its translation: CATRLGLYNEQFF.

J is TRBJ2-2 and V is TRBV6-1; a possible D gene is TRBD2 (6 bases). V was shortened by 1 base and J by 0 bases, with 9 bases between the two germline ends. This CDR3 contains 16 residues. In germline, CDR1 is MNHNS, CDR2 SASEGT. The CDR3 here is CASSEVTSTNTGELFF. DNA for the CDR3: TGTGCCAGCAGTGAAGTGACTAGTACGAACACCGGGGAGCTGTTTTTT.

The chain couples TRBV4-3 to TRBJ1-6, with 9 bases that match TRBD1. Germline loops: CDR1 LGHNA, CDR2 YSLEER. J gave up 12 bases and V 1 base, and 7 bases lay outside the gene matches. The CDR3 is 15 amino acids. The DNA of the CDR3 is TGCGCCAGCAGCCAAGGGAACAGGGACAGGGAACCCCTCCACTTT. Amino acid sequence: CASSQGNRDREPLHF.

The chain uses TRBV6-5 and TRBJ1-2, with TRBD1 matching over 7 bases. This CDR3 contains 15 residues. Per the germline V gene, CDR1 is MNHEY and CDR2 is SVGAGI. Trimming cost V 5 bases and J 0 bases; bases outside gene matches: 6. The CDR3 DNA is TGTGCCAGCAGTCACCGACAGGGAGCTAACTATGGCTACACCTTC. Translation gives CASSHRQGANYGYTF.

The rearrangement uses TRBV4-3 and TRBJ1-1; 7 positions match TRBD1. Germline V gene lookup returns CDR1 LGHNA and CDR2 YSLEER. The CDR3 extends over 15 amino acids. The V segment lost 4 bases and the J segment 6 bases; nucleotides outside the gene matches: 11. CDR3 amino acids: CASSRGFRQGPEAFF. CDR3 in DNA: TGCGCCAGCAGCCGCGGATTTAGACAGGGCCCTGAAGCTTTCTTT.

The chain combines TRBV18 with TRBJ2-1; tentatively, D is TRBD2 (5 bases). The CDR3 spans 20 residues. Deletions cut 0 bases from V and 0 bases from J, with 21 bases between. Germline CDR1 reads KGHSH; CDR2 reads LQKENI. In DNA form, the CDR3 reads TGTGCCAGCTCACCACCGCCATCCCTAAGCCGACTAAGCTCCTACAATGAGCAGTTCTTC. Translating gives CASSPPPSLSRLSSYNEQFF. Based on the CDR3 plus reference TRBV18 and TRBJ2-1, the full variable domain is NAGVMQNPRHLVRRRGQEARLRCSPMKGHSHVYWYRQLPEEGLKFMVYLQKENIIDESGMPKERFSAEFPKEGPSILRIQQVVRGDSAAYFCASSPPPSLSRLSSYNEQFFGPGTRLTVL.

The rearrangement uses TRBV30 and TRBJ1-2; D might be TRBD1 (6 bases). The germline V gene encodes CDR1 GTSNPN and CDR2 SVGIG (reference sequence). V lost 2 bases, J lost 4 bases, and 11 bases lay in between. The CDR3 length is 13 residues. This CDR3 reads CAWSRTGSYGYTF. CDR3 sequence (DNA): TGTGCCTGGAGTCGAACAGGGAGCTATGGCTACACCTTC.

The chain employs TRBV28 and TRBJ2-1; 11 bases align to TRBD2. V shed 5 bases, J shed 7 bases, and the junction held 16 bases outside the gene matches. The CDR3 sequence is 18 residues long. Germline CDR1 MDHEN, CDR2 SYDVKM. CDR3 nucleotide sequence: TGTGCCAGCAGTCCGCCGAGGGTAGCGGGGGGGCAGGAAAATGAGCAGTTCTTC. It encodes CASSPPRVAGGQENEQFF.

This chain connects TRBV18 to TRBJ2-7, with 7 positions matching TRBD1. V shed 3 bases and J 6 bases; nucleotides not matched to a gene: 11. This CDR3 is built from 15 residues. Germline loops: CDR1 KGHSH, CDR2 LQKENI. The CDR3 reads CASSPPGTVGPEQYF. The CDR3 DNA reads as TGTGCCAGCTCACCCCCCGGGACAGTCGGCCCCGAGCAGTACTTC.

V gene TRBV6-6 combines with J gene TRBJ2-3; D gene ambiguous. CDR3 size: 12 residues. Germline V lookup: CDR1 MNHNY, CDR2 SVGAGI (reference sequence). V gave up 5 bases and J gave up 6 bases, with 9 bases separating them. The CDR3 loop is CASSPQSDTQYF. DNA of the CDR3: TGTGCCAGCAGTCCCCAGTCTGATACGCAGTATTTT.

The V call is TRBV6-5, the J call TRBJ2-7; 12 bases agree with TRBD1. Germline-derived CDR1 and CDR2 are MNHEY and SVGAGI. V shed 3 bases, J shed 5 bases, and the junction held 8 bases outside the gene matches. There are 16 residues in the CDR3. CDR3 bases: TGTGCCAGCAGTTATAATGCGGGACAGGGGGCTAACGAGCAGTACTTC. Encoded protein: CASSYNAGQGANEQYF.

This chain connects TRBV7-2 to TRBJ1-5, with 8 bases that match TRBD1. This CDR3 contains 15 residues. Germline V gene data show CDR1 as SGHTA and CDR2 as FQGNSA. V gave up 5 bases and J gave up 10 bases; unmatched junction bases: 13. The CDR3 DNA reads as TGTGCCAGCAGCCGCCAGACAGGGGCAAATGAACCCCAGCATTTT. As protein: CASSRQTGANEPQHF.

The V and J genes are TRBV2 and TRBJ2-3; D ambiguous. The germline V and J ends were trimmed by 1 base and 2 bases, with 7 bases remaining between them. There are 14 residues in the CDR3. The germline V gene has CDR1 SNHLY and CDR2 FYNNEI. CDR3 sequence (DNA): TGTGCCAGCAGTGAAGGCAGGCACACAGATACGCAGTATTTT. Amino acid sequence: CASSEGRHTDTQYF.

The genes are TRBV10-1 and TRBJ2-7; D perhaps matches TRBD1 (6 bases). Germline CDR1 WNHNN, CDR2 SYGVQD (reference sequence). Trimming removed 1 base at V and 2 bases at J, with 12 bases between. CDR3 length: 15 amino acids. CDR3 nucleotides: TGCGCCAGCAGTGAGTTCGGACAGCCCACCTACGAGCAGTACTTC. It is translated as CASSEFGQPTYEQYF.

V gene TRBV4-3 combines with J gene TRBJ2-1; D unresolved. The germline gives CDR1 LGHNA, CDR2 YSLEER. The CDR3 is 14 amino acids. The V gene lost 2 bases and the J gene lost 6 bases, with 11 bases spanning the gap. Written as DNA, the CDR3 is TGCGCCAGCAGCCAAAGCTACAGTATCAATGAGCAGTTCTTC. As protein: CASSQSYSINEQFF.